What follows is one T cell receptor (beta chain) and its context. Its antigen is unknown. Base qualities were left out, and no much larger clone turns up one base away. TCRbeta CDR3 regions were amplified from genomic DNA by means of the immunoSEQ Assay, a bias-controlled multiplex PCR. As for the authors' bioinformatics: The number of nucleated cells in each sample was estimated from the amplification of reference gene primers within the assay. To quantify the absolute abundance of each unique TCRbeta CDR3 rearrangement, sequence reads were collapsed and filtered. For each sample, productive Simpson clonality was calculated as the square root of Simpson's diversity index over productive rearrangements. TCRdb obtained this table from immuneACCESS and retained in-frame rearrangements with V and J assigned. These tables miss some clones; where compared with another copy, unresolved V genes account for less than half of the shortfall, and the remainder is unexplained. For V, J and clone size, that table is used; D and trimming come from the DNA. For this sample there are some 110,000 clones; around 80% appear just once. The top ten hold 11% to 15% of the sample.

The collaborating institutions used their own protocols to collect whole blood in K2EDTA tubes. For TCRbeta analysis, collaborators shipped samples in one of three forms: frozen whole blood, isolated PBMCs, or DNA extracted from either of those sample types. The sample originates from a study of blood T cell repertoires in COVID-19 (dated by TCRdb to about 2020). Context from the whole study: The collaborator samples originated in the United States, Italy and Spain and spanned the acute and convalescent phases of COVID-19. Subjects who had been exposed to COVID-19, were actively infected with it, or had recovered from it provided the deeply sampled blood TCRbeta repertoires that made up the dataset. Where available, HLA class I and class II types were taken from metadata supplied by the sample provider and were not determined by assay-based typing. The prospective study material was composed of cDNA or gDNA derived from T cells, B-cell-depleted T cells, or PBMCs. Nearly every sample came with metadata listing a de-identified subject ID, COVID-19 status, age in years and sex. The repertoires were released in a freely available public database intended as a resource for research on the immune response to SARS-CoV-2. The samples were drawn from two sources: the first 160 participants of the ongoing ImmuneRACE study, and fewer than 1,500 subjects contributed by 6 global collaborators. Results and caveats for the whole study, not just this receptor: Clinical and demographic metadata were provided uncurated, with the amount varying by source and participant.

There are 15 amino acids in the CDR3, from cysteine to phenylalanine inclusive. Just CDR3 DNA is preserved here, 45 bases in frame from base 1. The junction shows trimming of 4 bases on V and 2 bases on J, plus 12 bases between the germline ends. From the germline V gene (reference sequence), CDR1 is LNHDA and CDR2 is SQIVND. Source material: peripheral blood. The V and J segments used are TRBV19 and TRBJ1-5; no confident D gene assignment can be made. The source is a woman aged 60-75 years with acute or convalescent COVID-19. The DNA is as follows: TGTGCCAGTAGTACAGAGACTCGTGGCAATCAGCCCCAGCATTTT. It translates to CASSTETRGNQPQHF. Beyond the CDR3, the reference TRBV19 and TRBJ1-5 genes provide the residues; the full variable domain reads: DGGITQSPKYLFRKEGQNVTLSCEQNLNHDAMYWYRQDPGQGLRLIYYSQIVNDFQKGDIAEGYSVSREKKESFPLTVTSAQKNPTAFYLCASSTETRGNQPQHFGDGTRLSIL.